What follows describes a single T cell receptor beta chain. This receptor's antigen is unknown. Base quality data are lacking; no much larger clone is found one base away. This sample was included in a study of Ad26.COV2.S vaccination and SARS-CoV-2 variants (dated by TCRdb to about 2021). Study-wide context: Vaccine-arm donors were drawn from COV1001, a multicentre, randomized, double-blind, placebo-controlled phase I-IIa trial of Ad26.COV2.S in healthy adults. Dosing of Ad26.COV2.S was intramuscular, at either 5x10^10 or 1x10^11 viral particles, delivered as one shot or as two shots spaced 56 days apart. The specificity and breadth of SARS-CoV-2-reactive T cell receptors after Ad26.COV2.S vaccination were assessed by TCRbeta repertoire sequencing. The TCR-sequenced set comprised approximately 30 samples: some 20 Ad26.COV2.S vaccine recipients, 5 placebo recipients and 8 SARS-CoV-2 convalescent individuals. Trial participants were randomized into five groups of five, in which low-dose or high-dose Ad26.COV2.S was given once or twice, or placebo was given on both occasions. Blinding of investigators to trial group allocation was maintained during experiments and outcome assessment.

What the authors observed across the whole study: Higher spike-specific TCR breadth was observed in Ad26.COV2.S recipients than in placebo recipients (P = 0.0014). The study was not powered for comparison of responses between vaccine doses or regimens. Vaccine and placebo recipients had similar non-spike TCR breadth, a finding consistent with the vaccine containing only spike. After vaccination, substantial breadth of spike-specific CD8+ and CD4+ T cell responses was reported. The authors noted that total T cell responses may have been underestimated by the TCR breadth and depth analyses.

The immunoSEQ Assay was used to sequence TCRbeta CDR3 regions. After extraction, genomic DNA underwent amplification by bias-controlled multiplex PCR, followed by high-throughput sequencing. From the authors' description of their analysis: To quantify the absolute abundance of each unique TCRbeta CDR3 region, sequences were collapsed and filtered. T cell fraction was estimated by normalization of TCRbeta template counts to usable DNA, with usable DNA being measured through amplification of reference genes present in all nucleated cells. Repertoire TCRs were annotated as SARS-CoV-2-specific by exact matching of V gene, CDR3 amino acid sequence and J gene to a known reactive TCR set. MIRA supplied the reference SARS-CoV-2 TCR set, which was filtered for enrichment in COVID-19-positive ImmuneCODE repertoires so that public or cross-reactive TCRs were removed. Using the MIRA antigens, annotated TCRs were further analysed by specific ORF or by position within an ORF. Depth was the summed frequency of annotated unique rearrangements, while breadth was defined as annotated unique rearrangements over total unique productive rearrangements. Group comparisons of TCR breadth used two-sided Wilcoxon rank-sum tests. The source is immuneACCESS, and TCRdb retained only in-frame sequences with V and J called. Part of the clones is not carried over; for the studies checked, unresolved V genes explain less than half of this, and the remainder is unexplained. V and J calls and clone size are given by that table; D and trimming were obtained from the DNA. Within this sample are approximately 460,000 clones, with roughly nine tenths of them counted one time only. The leading ten clones occupy 1.5% to 2% of the sample.

The meaning of the sample's treatment or condition label: 15 to 20 received Ad26.COV2.S at low or high dose, single or two shots; 5 received placebo; per-sample allocation not given. Repertoires of vaccine and placebo recipients were sequenced from samples taken on day 63 after the first injection. Between 29 July and 7 August 2020, Cohort 1b enrolled 25 adults aged 18-55 years at one site in Boston, USA. Ad26.COV2.S was a replication-incompetent adenovirus type 26 vector that expressed a prefusion-stabilized SARS-CoV-2 spike protein derived from the original Wuhan strain. The material sequenced was peripheral blood, taken in a trial of Ad26.COV2.S vaccine versus placebo. The sequence derives from a person aged 18-65 years who received the Ad26.COV2.S COVID-19 vaccine or a placebo.

The CDR3 here reads CASSPLGARGFNVLTF. Here is the DNA: TGTGCCAGCTCACCATTGGGGGCCAGGGGATTCAACGTCCTGACTTTC. This chain joins TRBV18 to TRBJ2-6, and TRBD1 may be the D gene, going by 6 matching bases. CDR1 and CDR2 are drawn from the germline V gene: KGHSH, LQKENI. Cut back by 2 bases and 9 bases, the V and J ends lie 17 bases apart. Spanning cysteine to phenylalanine, the CDR3 consists of 16 amino acids. Only the CDR3 part of the read is kept: 48 bases, read in frame from the first base.